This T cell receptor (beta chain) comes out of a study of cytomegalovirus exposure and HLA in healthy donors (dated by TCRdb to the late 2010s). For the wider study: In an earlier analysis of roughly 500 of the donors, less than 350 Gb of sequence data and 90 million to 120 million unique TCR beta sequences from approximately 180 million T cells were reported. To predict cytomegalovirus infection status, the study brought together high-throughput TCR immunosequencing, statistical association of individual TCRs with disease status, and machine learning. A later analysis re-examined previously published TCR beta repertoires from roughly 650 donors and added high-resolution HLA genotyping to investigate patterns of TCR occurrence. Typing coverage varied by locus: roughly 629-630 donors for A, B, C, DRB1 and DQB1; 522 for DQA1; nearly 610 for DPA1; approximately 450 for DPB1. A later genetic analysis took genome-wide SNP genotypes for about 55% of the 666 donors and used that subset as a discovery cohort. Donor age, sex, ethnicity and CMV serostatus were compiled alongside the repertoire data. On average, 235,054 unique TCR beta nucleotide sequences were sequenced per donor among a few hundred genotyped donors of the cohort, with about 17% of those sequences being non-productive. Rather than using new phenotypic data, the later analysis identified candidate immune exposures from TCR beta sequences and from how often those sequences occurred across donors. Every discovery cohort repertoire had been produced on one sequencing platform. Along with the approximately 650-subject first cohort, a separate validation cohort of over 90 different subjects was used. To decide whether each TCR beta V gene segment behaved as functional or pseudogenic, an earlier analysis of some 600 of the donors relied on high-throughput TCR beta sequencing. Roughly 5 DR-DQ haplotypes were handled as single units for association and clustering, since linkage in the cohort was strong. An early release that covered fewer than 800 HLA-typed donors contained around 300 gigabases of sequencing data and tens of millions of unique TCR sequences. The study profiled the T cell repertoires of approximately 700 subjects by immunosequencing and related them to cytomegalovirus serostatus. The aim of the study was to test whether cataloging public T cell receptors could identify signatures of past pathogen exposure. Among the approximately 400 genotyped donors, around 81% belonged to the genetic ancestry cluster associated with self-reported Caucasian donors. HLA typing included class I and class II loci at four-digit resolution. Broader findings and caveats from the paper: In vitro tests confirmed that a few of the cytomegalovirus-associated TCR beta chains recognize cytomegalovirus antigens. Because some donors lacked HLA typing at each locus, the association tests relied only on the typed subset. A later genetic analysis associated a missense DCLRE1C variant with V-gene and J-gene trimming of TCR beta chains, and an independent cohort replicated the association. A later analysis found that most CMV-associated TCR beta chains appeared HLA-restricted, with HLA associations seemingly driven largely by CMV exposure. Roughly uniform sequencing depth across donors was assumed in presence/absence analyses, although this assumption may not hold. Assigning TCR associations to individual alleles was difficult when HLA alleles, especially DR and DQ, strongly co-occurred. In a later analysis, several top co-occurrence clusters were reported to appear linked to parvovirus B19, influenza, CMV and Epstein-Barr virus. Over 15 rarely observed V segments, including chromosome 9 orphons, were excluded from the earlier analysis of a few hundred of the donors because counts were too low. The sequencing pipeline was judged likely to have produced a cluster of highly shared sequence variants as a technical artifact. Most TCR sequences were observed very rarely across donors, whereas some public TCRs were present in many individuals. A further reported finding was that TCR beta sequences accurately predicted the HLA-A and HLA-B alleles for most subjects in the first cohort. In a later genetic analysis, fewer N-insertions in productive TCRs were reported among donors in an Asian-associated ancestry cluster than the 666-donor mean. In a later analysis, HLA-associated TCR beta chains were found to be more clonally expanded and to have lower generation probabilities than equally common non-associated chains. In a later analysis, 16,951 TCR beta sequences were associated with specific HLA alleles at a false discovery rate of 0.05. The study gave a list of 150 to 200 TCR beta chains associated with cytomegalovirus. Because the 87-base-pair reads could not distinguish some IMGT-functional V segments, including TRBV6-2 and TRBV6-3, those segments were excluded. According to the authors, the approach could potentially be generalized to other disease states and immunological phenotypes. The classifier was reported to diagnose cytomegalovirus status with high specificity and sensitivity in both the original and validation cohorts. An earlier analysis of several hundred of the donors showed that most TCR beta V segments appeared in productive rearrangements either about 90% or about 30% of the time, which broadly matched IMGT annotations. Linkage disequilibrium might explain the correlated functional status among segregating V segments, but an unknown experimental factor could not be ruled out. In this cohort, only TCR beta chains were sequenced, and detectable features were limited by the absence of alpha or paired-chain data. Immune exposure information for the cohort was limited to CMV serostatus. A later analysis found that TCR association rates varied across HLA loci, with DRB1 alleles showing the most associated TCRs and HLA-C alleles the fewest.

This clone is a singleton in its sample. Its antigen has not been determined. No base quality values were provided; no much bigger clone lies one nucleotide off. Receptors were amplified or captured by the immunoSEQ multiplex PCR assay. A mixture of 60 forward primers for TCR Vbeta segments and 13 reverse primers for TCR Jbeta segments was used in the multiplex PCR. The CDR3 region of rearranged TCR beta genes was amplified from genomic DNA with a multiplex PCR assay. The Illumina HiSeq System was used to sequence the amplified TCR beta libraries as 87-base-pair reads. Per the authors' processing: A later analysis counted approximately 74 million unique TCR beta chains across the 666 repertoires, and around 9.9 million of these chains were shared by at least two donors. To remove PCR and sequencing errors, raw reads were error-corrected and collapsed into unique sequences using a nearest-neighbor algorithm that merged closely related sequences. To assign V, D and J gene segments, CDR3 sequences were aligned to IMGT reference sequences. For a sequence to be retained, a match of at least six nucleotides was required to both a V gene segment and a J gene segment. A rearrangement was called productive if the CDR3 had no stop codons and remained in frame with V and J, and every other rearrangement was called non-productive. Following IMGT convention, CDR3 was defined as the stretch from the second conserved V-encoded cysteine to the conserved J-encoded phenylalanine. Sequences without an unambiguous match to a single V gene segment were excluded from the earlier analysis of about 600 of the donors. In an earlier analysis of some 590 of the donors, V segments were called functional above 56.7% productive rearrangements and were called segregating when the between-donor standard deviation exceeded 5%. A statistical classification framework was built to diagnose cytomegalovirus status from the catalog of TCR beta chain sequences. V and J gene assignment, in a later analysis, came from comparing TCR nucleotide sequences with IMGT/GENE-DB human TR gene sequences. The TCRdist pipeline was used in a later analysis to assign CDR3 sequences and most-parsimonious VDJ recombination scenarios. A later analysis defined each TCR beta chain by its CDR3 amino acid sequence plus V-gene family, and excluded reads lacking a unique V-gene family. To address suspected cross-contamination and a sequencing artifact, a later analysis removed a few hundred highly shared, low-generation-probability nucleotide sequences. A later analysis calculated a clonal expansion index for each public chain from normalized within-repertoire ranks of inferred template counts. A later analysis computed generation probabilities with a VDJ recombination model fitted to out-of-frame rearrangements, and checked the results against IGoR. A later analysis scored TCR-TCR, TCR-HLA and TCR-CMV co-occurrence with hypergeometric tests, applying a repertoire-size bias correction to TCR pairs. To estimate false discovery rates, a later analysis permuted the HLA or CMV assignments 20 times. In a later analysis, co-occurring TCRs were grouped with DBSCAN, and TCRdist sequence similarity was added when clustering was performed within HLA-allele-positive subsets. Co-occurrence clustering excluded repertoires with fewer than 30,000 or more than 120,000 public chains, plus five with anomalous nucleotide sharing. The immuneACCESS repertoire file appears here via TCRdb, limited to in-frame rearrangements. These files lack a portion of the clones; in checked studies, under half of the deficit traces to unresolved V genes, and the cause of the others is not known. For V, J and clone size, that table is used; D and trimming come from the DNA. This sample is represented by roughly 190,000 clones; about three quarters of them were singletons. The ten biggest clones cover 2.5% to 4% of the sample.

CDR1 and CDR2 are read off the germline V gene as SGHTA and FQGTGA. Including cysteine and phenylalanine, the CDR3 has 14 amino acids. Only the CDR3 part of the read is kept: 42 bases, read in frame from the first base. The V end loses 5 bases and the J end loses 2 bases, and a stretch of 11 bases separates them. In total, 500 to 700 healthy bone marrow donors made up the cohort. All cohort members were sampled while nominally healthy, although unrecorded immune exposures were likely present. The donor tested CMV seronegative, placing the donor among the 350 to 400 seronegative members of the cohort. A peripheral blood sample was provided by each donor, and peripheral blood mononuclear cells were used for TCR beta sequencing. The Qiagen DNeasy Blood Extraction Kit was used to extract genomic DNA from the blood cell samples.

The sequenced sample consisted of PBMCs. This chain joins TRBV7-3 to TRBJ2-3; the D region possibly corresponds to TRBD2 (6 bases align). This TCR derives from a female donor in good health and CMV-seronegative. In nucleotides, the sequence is TGTGCCAGCAGCCCTGGGACTTTCACAGATACGCAGTATTTT. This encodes CASSPGTFTDTQYF. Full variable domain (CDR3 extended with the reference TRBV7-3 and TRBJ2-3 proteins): GAGVSQTPSNKVTEKGKYVELRCDPISGHTALYWYRQSLGQGPEFLIYFQGTGAADDSGLPNDRFFAVRPEGSVSTLKIQRTERGDSAVYLCASSPGTFTDTQYFGPGTRLTVL.